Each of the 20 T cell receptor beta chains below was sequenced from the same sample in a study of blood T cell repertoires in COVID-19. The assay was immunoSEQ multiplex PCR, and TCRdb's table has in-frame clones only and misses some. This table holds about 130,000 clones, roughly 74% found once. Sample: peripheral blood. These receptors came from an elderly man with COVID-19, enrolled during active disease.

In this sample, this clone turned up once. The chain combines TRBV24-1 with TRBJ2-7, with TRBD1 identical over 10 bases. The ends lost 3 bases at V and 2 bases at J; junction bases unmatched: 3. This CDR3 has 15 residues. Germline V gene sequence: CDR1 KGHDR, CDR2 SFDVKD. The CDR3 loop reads CATSDPGQGTYEQYF. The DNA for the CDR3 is TGTGCCACCAGTGATCCGGGACAGGGGACCTACGAGCAGTACTTC.

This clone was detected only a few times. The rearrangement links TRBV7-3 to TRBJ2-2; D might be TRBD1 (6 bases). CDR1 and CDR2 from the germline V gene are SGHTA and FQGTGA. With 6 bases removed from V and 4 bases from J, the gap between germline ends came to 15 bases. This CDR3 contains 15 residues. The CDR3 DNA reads TGTGCCAGCAGTCTAGATACAGGGTCCACCGGGGAGCTGTTTTTT. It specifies CASSLDTGSTGELFF.

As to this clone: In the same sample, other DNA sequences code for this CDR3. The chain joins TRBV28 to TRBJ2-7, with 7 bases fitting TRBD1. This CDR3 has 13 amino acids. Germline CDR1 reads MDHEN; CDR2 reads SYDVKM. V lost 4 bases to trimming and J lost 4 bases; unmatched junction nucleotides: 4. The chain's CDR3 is CASSSGQTYEQYF. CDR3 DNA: TGTGCCAGCAGTTCGGGACAGACTTACGAGCAGTACTTC.

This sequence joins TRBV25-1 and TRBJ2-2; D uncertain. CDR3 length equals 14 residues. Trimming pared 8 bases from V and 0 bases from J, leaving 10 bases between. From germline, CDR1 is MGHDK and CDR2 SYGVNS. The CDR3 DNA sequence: TGTGCCAGCGCCGTCCCTACGAACACCGGGGAGCTGTTTTTT. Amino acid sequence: CASAVPTNTGELFF.

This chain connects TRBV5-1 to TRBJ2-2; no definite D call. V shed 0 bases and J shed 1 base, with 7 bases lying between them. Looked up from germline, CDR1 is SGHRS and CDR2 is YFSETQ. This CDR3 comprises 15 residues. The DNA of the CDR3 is TGCGCCAGCAGCTTGGGGCCAGAGAACACCGGGGAGCTGTTTTTT. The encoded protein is CASSLGPENTGELFF.

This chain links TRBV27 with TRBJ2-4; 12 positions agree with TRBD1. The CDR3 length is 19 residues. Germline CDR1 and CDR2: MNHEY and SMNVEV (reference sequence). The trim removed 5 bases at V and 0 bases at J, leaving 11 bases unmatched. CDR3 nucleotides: TGTGCCAGCAGTGCAGCCGGGACAGGGGGCAAGGAAGCCAAAAACATTCAGTACTTC. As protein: CASSAAGTGGKEAKNIQYF.

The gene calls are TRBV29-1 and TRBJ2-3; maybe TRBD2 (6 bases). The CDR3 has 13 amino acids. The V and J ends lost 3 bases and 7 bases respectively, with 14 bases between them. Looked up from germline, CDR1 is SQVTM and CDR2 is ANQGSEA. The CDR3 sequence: CSVDGSPGNTQYF. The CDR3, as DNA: TGCAGCGTTGACGGGAGCCCTGGGAATACGCAGTATTTT.

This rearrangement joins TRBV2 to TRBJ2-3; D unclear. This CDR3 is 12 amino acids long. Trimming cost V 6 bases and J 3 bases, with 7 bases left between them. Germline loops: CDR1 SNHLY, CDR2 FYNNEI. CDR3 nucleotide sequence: TGTGCCAGCAGCGAATCTACAGATACGCAGTATTTT. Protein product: CASSESTDTQYF.

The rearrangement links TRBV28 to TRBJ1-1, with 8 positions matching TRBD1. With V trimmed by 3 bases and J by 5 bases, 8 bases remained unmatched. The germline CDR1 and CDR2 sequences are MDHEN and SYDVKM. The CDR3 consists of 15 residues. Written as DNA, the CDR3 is TGTGCCAGCAGTTTCCCGGGACAGGAAGTTACTGAAGCTTTCTTT. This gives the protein CASSFPGQEVTEAFF.

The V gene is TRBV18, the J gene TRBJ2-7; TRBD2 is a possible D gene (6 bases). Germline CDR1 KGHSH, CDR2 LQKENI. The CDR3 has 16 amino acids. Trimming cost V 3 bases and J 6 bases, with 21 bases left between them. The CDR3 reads CASSPTHRPGEGEQYF. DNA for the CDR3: TGTGCCAGCTCACCTACTCACCGGCCGGGAGAGGGCGAGCAGTACTTC.

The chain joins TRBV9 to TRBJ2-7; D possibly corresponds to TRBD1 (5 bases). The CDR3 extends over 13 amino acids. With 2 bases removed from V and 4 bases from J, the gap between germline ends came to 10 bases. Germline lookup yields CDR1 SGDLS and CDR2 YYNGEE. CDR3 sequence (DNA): TGTGCCAGCAGCGTCTTTCCAGGGTACGAGCAGTACTTC. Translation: CASSVFPGYEQYF.

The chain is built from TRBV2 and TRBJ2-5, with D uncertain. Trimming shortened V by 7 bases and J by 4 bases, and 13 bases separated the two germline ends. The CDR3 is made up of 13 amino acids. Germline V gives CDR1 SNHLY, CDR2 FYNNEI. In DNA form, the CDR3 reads TGTGCCAGCATTAGGTCGGGTGGAGAGACCCAGTACTTC. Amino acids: CASIRSGGETQYF. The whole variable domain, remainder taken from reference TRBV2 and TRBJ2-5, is EPEVTQTPSHQVTQMGQEVILRCVPISNHLYFYWYRQILGQKVEFLVSFYNNEISEKSEIFDDQFSVERPDGSNFTLKIRSTKLEDSAMYFCASIRSGGETQYFGPGTRLLVL.

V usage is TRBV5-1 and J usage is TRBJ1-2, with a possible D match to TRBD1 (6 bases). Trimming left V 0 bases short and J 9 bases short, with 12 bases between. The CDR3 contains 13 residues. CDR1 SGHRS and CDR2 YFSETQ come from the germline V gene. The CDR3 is CASSLDQGTSYTF. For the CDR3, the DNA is TGCGCCAGCAGCTTGGACCAGGGGACAAGCTACACCTTC.

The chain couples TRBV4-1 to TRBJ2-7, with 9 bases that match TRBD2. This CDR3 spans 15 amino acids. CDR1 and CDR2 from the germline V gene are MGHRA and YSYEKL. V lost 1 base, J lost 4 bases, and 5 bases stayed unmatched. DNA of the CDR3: TGCGCCAGCAGCCAAGGTAGCGGGAGTACGTACGAGCAGTACTTC. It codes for CASSQGSGSTYEQYF.

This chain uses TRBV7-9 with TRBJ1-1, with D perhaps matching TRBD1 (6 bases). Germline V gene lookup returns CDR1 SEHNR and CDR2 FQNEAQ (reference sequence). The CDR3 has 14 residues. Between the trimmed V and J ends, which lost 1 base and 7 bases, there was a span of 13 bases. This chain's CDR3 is CASSLESGVDEAFF. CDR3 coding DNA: TGTGCCAGCAGCTTAGAATCAGGGGTGGATGAAGCTTTCTTT.

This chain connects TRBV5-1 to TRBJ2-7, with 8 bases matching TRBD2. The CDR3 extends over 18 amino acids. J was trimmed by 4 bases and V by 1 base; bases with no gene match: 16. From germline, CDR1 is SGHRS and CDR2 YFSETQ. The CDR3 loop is CASSLKVRLAGEAYEQYF. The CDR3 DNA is TGCGCCAGCAGCTTGAAGGTCCGCCTAGCGGGCGAGGCATACGAGCAGTACTTC.

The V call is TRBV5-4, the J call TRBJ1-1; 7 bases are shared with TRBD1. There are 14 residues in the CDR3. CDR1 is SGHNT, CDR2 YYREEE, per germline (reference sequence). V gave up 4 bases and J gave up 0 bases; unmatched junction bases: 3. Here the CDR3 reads CASSEGTVNTEAFF. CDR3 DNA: TGTGCCAGCAGCGAAGGGACAGTGAACACTGAAGCTTTCTTT. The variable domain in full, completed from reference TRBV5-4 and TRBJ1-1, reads ETGVTQSPTHLIKTRGQQVTLRCSSQSGHNTVSWYQQALGQGPQFIFQYYREEENGRGNFPPRFSGLQFPNYSSELNVNALELDDSALYLCASSEGTVNTEAFFGQGTRLTVV.

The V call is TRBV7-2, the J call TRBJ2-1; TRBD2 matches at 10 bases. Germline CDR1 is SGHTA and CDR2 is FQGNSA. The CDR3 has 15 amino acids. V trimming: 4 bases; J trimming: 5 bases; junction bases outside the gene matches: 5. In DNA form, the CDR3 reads TGTGCCAGCAGCTCTGGACTAGCGGTTAACAATGAGCAGTTCTTC. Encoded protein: CASSSGLAVNNEQFF.

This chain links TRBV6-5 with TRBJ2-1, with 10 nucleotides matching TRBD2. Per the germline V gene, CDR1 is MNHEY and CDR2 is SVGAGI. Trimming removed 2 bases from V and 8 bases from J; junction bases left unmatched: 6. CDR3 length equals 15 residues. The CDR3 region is CASSYRTSGRHEQFF. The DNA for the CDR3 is TGTGCCAGCAGTTACCGGACTAGCGGAAGGCATGAGCAGTTCTTC.

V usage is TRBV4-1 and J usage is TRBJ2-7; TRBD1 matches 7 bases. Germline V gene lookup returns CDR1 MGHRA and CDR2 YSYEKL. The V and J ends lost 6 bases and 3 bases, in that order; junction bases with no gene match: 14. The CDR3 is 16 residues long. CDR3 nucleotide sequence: TGCGCCAGCAGAAGAGAAACACAGGGGATGTACTACGAGCAGTACTTC. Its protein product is CASRRETQGMYYEQYF.